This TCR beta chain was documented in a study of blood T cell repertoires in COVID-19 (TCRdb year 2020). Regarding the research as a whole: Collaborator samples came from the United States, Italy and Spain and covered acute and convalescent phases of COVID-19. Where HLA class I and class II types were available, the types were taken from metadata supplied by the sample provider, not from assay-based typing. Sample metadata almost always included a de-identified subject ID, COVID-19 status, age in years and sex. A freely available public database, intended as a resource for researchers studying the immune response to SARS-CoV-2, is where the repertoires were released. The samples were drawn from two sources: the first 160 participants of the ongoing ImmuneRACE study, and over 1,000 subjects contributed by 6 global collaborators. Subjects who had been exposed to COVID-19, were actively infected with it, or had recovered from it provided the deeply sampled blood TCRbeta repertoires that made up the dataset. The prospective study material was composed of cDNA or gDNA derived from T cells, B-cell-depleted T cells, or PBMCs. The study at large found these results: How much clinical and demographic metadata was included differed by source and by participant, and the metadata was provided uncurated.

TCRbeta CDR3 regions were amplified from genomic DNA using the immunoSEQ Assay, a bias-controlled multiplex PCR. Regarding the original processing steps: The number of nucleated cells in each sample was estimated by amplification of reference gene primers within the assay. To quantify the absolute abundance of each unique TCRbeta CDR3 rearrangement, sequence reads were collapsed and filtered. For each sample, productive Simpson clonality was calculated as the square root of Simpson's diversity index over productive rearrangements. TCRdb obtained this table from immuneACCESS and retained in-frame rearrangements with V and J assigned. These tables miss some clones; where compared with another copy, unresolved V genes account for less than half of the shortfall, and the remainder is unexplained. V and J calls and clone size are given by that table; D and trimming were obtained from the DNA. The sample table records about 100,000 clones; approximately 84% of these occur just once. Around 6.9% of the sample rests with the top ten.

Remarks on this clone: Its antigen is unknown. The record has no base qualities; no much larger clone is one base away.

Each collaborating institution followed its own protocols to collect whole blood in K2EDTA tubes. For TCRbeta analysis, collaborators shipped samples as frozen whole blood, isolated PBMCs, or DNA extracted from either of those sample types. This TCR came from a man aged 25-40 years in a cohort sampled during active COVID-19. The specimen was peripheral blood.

The CDR3 is CASSPGGGYEQYF. The sequenced DNA: TGCGCCAGCAGCCCTGGGGGGGGCTACGAGCAGTACTTC. The rearranged chain carries TRBV4-1 and TRBJ2-7; 7 nucleotides in the junction match TRBD2. CDR1 and CDR2 are drawn from the germline V gene: MGHRA, YSYEKL. V loses 4 bases at its end and J loses 3 bases; junction bases beyond the gene matches: 3. From its cysteine to its phenylalanine, the CDR3 spans 13 amino acids. The CDR3 DNA has 39 bases and is translated from base 1.